The rows below give T cell receptor beta chains drawn from one sample of a study of PD-L1 blockade in urothelial cancer. Data came from immunoSEQ multiplex PCR; TCRdb stores just in-frame clones and leaves some out. In the table there are over 100,000 clones, roughly 90% of which are singletons. Sample: PBMCs, taken around atezolizumab (anti-PD-L1) treatment. These receptors all stem from a man aged 55 to 69 with urothelial cancer. CDR3s include the opening cysteine and the closing phenylalanine or tryptophan. A D gene is named only where the DNA matches it firmly. Clone sizes are given selectively: once, few, many, or a class where the clone is expanded.

>TRBJ2-7|.|.|TRBV6-6
CASSPAYRVAYEQYF
TGTGCCAGCAGCCCCGCCTATCGGGTTGCCTACGAGCAGTACTTC
>TRBJ2-5|.|.|TRBV13
CASSLKAGVQETQYF
TGTGCCAGCAGCCTTAAAGCCGGGGTACAAGAGACCCAGTACTTC
>TRBJ2-7|TRBD2|.|TRBV2
CASSGTSGNRYEQYF
TGTGCCAGCAGTGGTACTAGCGGGAATCGATACGAGCAGTACTTC
>TRBJ2-1|.|.|TRBV19
CATQGLMRNEQFF
TGTGCCACCCAGGGGCTGATGAGGAATGAGCAGTTCTTC
>TRBJ2-2|.|once|TRBV7-2
CASSLGEADTGELFF
TGTGCCAGCAGCTTAGGGGAGGCGGACACCGGGGAGCTGTTTTTT
>TRBJ2-7|TRBD1|.|TRBV9
CASSVGQGVREQYF
TGTGCCAGCAGCGTAGGACAGGGGGTTCGCGAGCAGTACTTC
>TRBJ1-2|TRBD1|.|TRBV19
CASMLKTGMNGYTF
TGTGCCAGTATGCTCAAGACAGGGATGAATGGCTACACCTTC
>TRBJ2-7|.|.|TRBV6-5
CASSYTRGGTAYEQYF
TGTGCCAGCAGTTACACTCGCGGGGGGACAGCCTACGAGCAGTACTTC
>TRBJ2-1|.|.|TRBV5-6
CASSSQRAYYNEQFF
TGTGCCAGCAGCTCACAGCGGGCCTACTACAATGAGCAGTTCTTC
>TRBJ2-5|TRBD1|once|TRBV2
CATYGQGRFRETQYF
TGTGCCACCTATGGACAGGGGAGGTTTAGAGAGACCCAGTACTTC
>TRBJ1-4|.|.|TRBV6-6
CASSYSIEEKLFF
TGTGCCAGCAGTTACTCGATAGAAGAAAAACTGTTTTTT
>TRBJ2-5|.|.|TRBV7-9
CASSSSRGGGLRNKTQYF
TGTGCCAGCAGCTCCAGCAGAGGGGGGGGCTTACGGAATAAGACCCAGTACTTC
>TRBJ2-1|TRBD2|.|TRBV14
CASSQVRGTIKNNEQFF
TGTGCCAGCAGCCAAGTCCGCGGGACTATTAAAAACAATGAGCAGTTCTTC
>TRBJ1-1|.|.|TRBV28
CASIPIGQTNTEAFF
TGTGCCAGCATCCCCATAGGACAGACGAACACTGAAGCTTTCTTT
>TRBJ2-3|TRBD2|.|TRBV30
CAWIAGVGVSADTQYF
TGTGCCTGGATTGCGGGAGTGGGAGTTTCAGCAGATACGCAGTATTTT
>TRBJ2-3|TRBD2|.|TRBV6-4
CASSDAGGTDTQYF
TGTGCCAGCAGTGACGCGGGGGGCACAGATACGCAGTATTTT
>TRBJ1-1|.|.|TRBV7-2
CASSLLRRNTEAFF
TGTGCCAGCAGCTTATTACGCAGGAACACTGAAGCTTTCTTT
>TRBJ1-5|.|once|TRBV6-6
CASRGEGRGNQPQHF
TGTGCCAGTCGGGGGGAGGGTAGGGGCAATCAGCCCCAGCATTTT
>TRBJ2-1|TRBD1|.|TRBV19
CASSARDRYNEQFF
TGTGCCAGTAGTGCCCGGGACAGATACAATGAGCAGTTCTTC
>TRBJ2-3|.|.|TRBV9
CASSWSGVTDTQYF
TGTGCCAGCAGCTGGAGCGGCGTCACAGATACGCAGTATTTT
>TRBJ2-7|.|few|TRBV30
CAWSVLTGEEYF
TGTGCCTGGAGTGTACTAACCGGAGAGGAGTACTTC
>TRBJ1-4|TRBD1|.|TRBV11-2
CASSRTGTGEKLFF
TGTGCCAGCAGCCGGACAGGGACTGGGGAAAAACTGTTTTTT
>TRBJ1-1|.|few|TRBV7-2
CASSFTGNTEAFF
TGTGCCAGCAGCTTTACAGGTAACACTGAAGCTTTCTTT
>TRBJ1-5|.|.|TRBV10-3
CAISAVRDNNQPQHF
TGTGCCATTTCTGCTGTCCGGGACAACAATCAGCCCCAGCATTTT
>TRBJ2-7|.|.|TRBV10-1
CASSADRYSYEQYF
TGCGCCAGCAGTGCCGACAGGTACTCCTACGAGCAGTACTTC
>TRBJ2-7|.|.|TRBV5-4
CASSFAGRNYEQYF
TGTGCCAGCAGCTTCGCAGGGAGGAACTACGAGCAGTACTTC
>TRBJ2-7|TRBD1|.|TRBV10-3
CAIRPGQGSYEQYF
TGTGCCATCAGGCCGGGACAGGGTTCCTACGAGCAGTACTTC
>TRBJ1-1|.|.|TRBV5-1
CASSLGSFEFRTEAFF
TGCGCCAGCAGCTTGGGAAGTTTCGAATTTAGAACTGAAGCTTTCTTT
>TRBJ2-7|TRBD1|.|TRBV5-8
CASSGPGTGGGEQYF
TGTGCCAGCAGCGGGCCCGGGACAGGGGGCGGCGAGCAGTACTTC
>TRBJ2-3|TRBD2|.|TRBV5-1
CASSPGLAGRADTQYF
TGCGCCAGCAGCCCAGGACTAGCGGGTAGGGCAGATACGCAGTATTTT
>TRBJ2-7|.|.|TRBV13
CASKFRGGGEQYF
TGTGCCAGCAAGTTTAGGGGGGGCGGCGAGCAGTACTTC
>TRBJ1-5|.|.|TRBV19
CASSINQGFREKYSNQPQHF
TGTGCCAGTAGTATCAATCAAGGGTTTCGGGAGAAGTATAGCAATCAGCCCCAGCATTTT
>TRBJ2-7|TRBD1|.|TRBV7-2
CASSLRVQGAGEQYF
TGTGCCAGCAGCTTAAGAGTGCAGGGGGCGGGGGAGCAGTACTTC
>TRBJ2-2|.|.|TRBV30
CAWRLEANTGELFF
TGTGCCTGGAGGTTGGAGGCGAACACCGGGGAGCTGTTTTTT
>TRBJ2-7|TRBD2|.|TRBV14
CASSLLAGGGNEQYF
TGTGCCAGCAGCCTACTAGCGGGGGGCGGAAACGAGCAGTACTTC
>TRBJ1-2|TRBD1|.|TRBV7-8
CASSLALQGVGYGYTF
TGTGCCAGCAGCTTAGCGCTCCAGGGGGTTGGCTATGGCTACACCTTC
>TRBJ1-2|.|.|TRBV25-1
CASSGNYGYTF
TGTGCCAGCAGCGGTAACTATGGCTACACCTTC
>TRBJ2-3|TRBD1|.|TRBV5-1
CASSLEPQGVSDTQYF
TGCGCCAGCAGCTTGGAGCCTCAGGGGGTTTCAGATACGCAGTATTTT
>TRBJ2-1|TRBD2|.|TRBV5-6
CASSQRGGISYNEQFF
TGTGCCAGCAGCCAACGGGGGGGAATCTCTTACAATGAGCAGTTCTTC
>TRBJ2-5|.|.|TRBV18
CASSLQQEETQYF
TGTGCCAGCTCACTTCAACAGGAAGAGACCCAGTACTTC
>TRBJ2-5|.|once|TRBV7-6
CASSLEGAGYEETQYF
TGTGCCAGCAGCTTGGAAGGGGCAGGTTACGAAGAGACCCAGTACTTC
>TRBJ2-7|TRBD1|.|TRBV28
CASGDSYEQYF
TGTGCCAGCGGGGACAGCTACGAGCAGTACTTC
>TRBJ2-2|TRBD1|.|TRBV18
CASSPLRDSTGELFF
TGTGCCAGCTCACCACTCCGGGACAGCACCGGGGAGCTGTTTTTT
>TRBJ1-5|.|.|TRBV6-6
CASSYSERNQPQHF
TGTGCCAGCAGTTATTCAGAACGCAATCAGCCCCAGCATTTT
>TRBJ2-3|TRBD2|.|TRBV7-2
CASRMNLLAGGGDTQYF
TGTGCCAGCAGAATGAATCTACTAGCGGGGGGAGGAGATACGCAGTATTTT
>TRBJ2-2|TRBD1|.|TRBV9
CASSVRGTGATGELFF
TGTGCCAGCAGCGTACGTGGGACAGGAGCCACCGGGGAGCTGTTTTTT
>TRBJ2-7|.|few|TRBV7-2
CASSLASGNSEQYF
TGTGCCAGCAGCTTAGCGTCGGGGAATAGCGAGCAGTACTTC